These 32 T cell receptor beta chains share one sample of origin, sequenced in a study of blood T cells in healthy people across ages. A second PCR, run for about 6 to 11 cycles, used a sample-barcoded 5' primer plus a J-beta primer mix. MiXCR was run by TCRdb on the 5' RACE reads, yielding one entry per CDR3 protein. The sample shows about a million distinct CDR3 sequences, more than 30% of them seen only once. Material: blood. The receptors here all came from a man aged 18 to 29 in good health.

The chain links TRBV5-1 to TRBJ1-1; the D gene is possibly TRBD1 (6 bases). This CDR3 spans 13 amino acids. V lost 5 bases to trimming and J lost 6 bases, with 14 bases between them. Germline loops: CDR1 SGHRS, CDR2 YFSETQ. CDR3 protein: CASRGGGGAEAFF. The CDR3 DNA sequence: TGCGCCAGCAGAGGGGGGGGAGGAGCTGAAGCTTTCTTT.

This clonotype has only a few counts. The chain links TRBV7-6 to TRBJ2-1; TRBD2 might be the D (6 bases). The CDR3 spans 13 residues. Germline V gene data show CDR1 as SGHVS and CDR2 as FNYEAQ. V lost 8 bases to trimming and J lost 6 bases, with 14 bases between them. The CDR3 DNA reads TGTGCCAGCTCTGCGACTAGGTCCAATGAGCAGTTCTTC. It encodes CASSATRSNEQFF.

CDR3 residues: CSARAYSGAGDTQYF. Written as DNA, the CDR3 is TGCAGTGCTAGAGCCTATAGCGGGGCGGGAGATACGCAGTATTTT. V and J are TRBV20-1 and TRBJ2-3; 8 bases match TRBD2. This CDR3 comprises 15 residues. Germline V CDR1 and CDR2: DFQATT, SNEGSKA (reference sequence). V lost 1 base to trimming and J lost 5 bases; unmatched junction nucleotides: 8.

In its sample, this clonotype was seen a few times. V and J are TRBV10-3 and TRBJ1-6, with 8 nucleotides matching TRBD1. There are 14 residues in the CDR3. The germline CDR1 and CDR2 sequences are ENHRY and SYGVKD. The V and J ends lost 6 bases and 7 bases, in that order; junction bases with no gene match: 5. Written as DNA, the CDR3 is TGTGCCATCAGGACAGGGGCTGGGAATTCACCCCTCCACTTT. This gives the protein CAIRTGAGNSPLHF.

The chain recombines TRBV12-3 or TRBV12-4 with TRBJ2-1, with 13 positions matching TRBD2. Unmatched junction bases numbered 6, after V lost 3 bases and J lost 13 bases. The CDR3 covers 14 residues. The CDR3 protein is CASSFTSGGEAQFF. The CDR3 DNA is TGTGCCAGCAGTTTTACTAGCGGGGGGGAAGCCCAGTTCTTC.

The chain has TRBV5-6 and TRBJ2-5, with 10 bases lining up with TRBD1. With V trimmed by 3 bases and J by 3 bases, 2 bases remained unmatched. This CDR3 has 14 amino acids. CDR1 is SGHDT and CDR2 is YYEEEE in the germline V gene. CDR3: CASSWGQGKETQYF. CDR3 bases: TGTGCCAGCAGCTGGGGACAGGGGAAAGAGACCCAGTACTTC.

This clonotype was counted a few times. The chain joins TRBV7-9 to TRBJ2-7; no reliable D call. V lost 2 bases to trimming and J lost 3 bases, with 8 bases between them. CDR1 SEHNR and CDR2 FQNEAQ come from the germline V gene (reference sequence). The CDR3 consists of 13 residues. The CDR3 is CASSLSRDYEQYF. DNA of the CDR3: TGTGCCAGCAGCTTATCCAGAGACTACGAGCAGTACTTC.

The V and J genes are TRBV5-1 and TRBJ2-5, with D uncertain. Germline assignment: CDR1 SGHRS and CDR2 YFSETQ. CDR3 length equals 13 residues. Trimming left V 3 bases short and J 11 bases short, with 17 bases between. This CDR3 is CASSSSILNEQYF. In DNA form, the CDR3 reads TGCGCCAGCAGCTCATCAATCCTCAATGAGCAGTACTTC.

This clonotype appeared a few times. This chain links TRBV6-2 or TRBV6-3 with TRBJ2-7, with 7 bases fitting TRBD1. Germline trimming cut 6 bases from V and 2 bases from J; bases unmatched to any gene: 10. The germline CDR1 and CDR2 sequences are MNHEY and SVGEGT. This CDR3 spans 15 amino acids. CDR3: CASSLLGDRAYEQYF. CDR3 DNA: TGTGCCAGCAGCCTCCTCGGAGACAGGGCCTACGAGCAGTACTTC.

Regarding this clonotype: A much larger clone lies one base from this, so it may be a read error. This chain joins TRBV5-6 and TRBJ1-1; TRBD1 is a possible D gene (6 bases). From germline, CDR1 is SGHDT and CDR2 YYEEEE. The V and J ends lost 4 bases and 3 bases respectively, with 16 bases between them. The CDR3 covers 15 residues. The CDR3, as DNA: TGTGCCAGCAGCCCTCACAGGGTCCTGGACACTGAAGCTTTCTTT. Translation gives CASSPHRVLDTEAFF. The full variable domain, its missing parts supplied by reference TRBV5-6 and TRBJ1-1, is DAGVTQSPTHLIKTRGQQVTLRCSPKSGHDTVSWYQQALGQGPQFIFQYYEEEERQRGNFPDRFSGHQFPNYSSELNVNALLLGDSALYLCASSPHRVLDTEAFFGQGTRLTVV.

This clonotype showed up just once. The chain links TRBV5-1 to TRBJ1-2; TRBD1 matches 7 bases. The CDR3 has 16 residues. Germline CDR1 and CDR2: SGHRS and YFSETQ. The junction had 10 bases not matched to a gene; V was cut back by 4 bases and J by 1 base. The DNA for the CDR3 is TGCGCCAGCAGCCGCCTCGGACAGGAGATTAACTATGGCTACACCTTC. Residues: CASSRLGQEINYGYTF.

The chain joins TRBV7-2 to TRBJ1-1; no firm D call. The CDR3 has 14 residues. The germline V gene has CDR1 SGHTA and CDR2 FQGNSA. Trimming left V 5 bases short and J 7 bases short, with 17 bases between. CDR3 nucleotide sequence: TGTGCCAGCAGCCAAGACTCCGGGCCCTATGAAGCTTTCTTT. Amino acid sequence: CASSQDSGPYEAFF. Variable domain in full (rest from reference TRBV7-2 and TRBJ1-1): GAGVSQSPSNKVTEKGKDVELRCDPISGHTALYWYRQSLGQGLEFLIYFQGNSAPDKSGLPSDRFSAERTGGSVSTLTIQRTQQEDSAVYLCASSQDSGPYEAFFGQGTRLTVV.

The rearrangement links TRBV6-2 or TRBV6-3 to TRBJ1-5, with 11 bases aligning to TRBD1. The CDR3 has 17 amino acids. V trimming: 7 bases; J trimming: 2 bases; junction bases outside the gene matches: 10. Germline V gives CDR1 MNHEY, CDR2 SVGEGT. CDR3 coding DNA: TGTGCCAGCACCTCCAGAGGACAGGGGGCTGGCAATCAGCCCCAGCATTTT. Amino acids: CASTSRGQGAGNQPQHF.

The V and J genes are TRBV12-3 or TRBV12-4 and TRBJ2-1; 9 positions agree with TRBD2. V lost 2 bases to trimming and J lost 5 bases; unmatched junction nucleotides: 7. The CDR3 runs to 16 residues. CDR3 in amino acids: CASSLSGLAGHNEQFF. The CDR3 region has the DNA TGTGCCAGCAGTTTATCAGGGCTAGCGGGACACAATGAGCAGTTCTTC.

The rearrangement joins TRBV10-3 to TRBJ2-7; 10 bases map to TRBD1. The assigned J gene may be wrong: the sequence end matches TRBJ2-4 better. Germline CDR1 is ENHRY and CDR2 is SYGVKD. The CDR3 contains 15 residues. The CDR3, as DNA: TGTGCCATCAGTATAGACAGGGGGCGAGGAAACATTCAGTACTTC. The encoded protein is CAISIDRGRGNIQYF.

This clonotype was detected only a few times. This CDR3 is CSARDHPGGYDGYTF. CDR3 DNA sequence: TGCAGTGCTAGAGATCATCCAGGGGGCTATGATGGCTACACCTTC. This rearrangement joins TRBV20-1 to TRBJ1-2; TRBD1 matches at 8 bases. Germline V gene lookup returns CDR1 DFQATT and CDR2 SNEGSKA (reference sequence). Trimming at V came to 0 bases and at J to 6 bases, leaving 9 bases not matched to a gene. CDR3 length equals 15 residues.

This CDR3 is CSARGLRGAGYTF. CDR3 in DNA: TGCAGTGCTAGAGGGCTGAGGGGGGCAGGATACACCTTC. V is TRBV20-1 and J is TRBJ1-2, with D maybe TRBD1 (6 bases). Germline-derived CDR1 and CDR2 are DFQATT and SNEGSKA (reference sequence). The CDR3 runs 13 residues. Trimming left V 1 base short and J 11 bases short, with 17 bases between.

Only a few counts were recorded for this clonotype. V is TRBV7-9 and J is TRBJ2-5; perhaps TRBD2 as D (5 bases). This CDR3 comprises 14 residues. Germline loops: CDR1 SEHNR, CDR2 FQNEAQ (reference sequence). The V end lost 3 bases, the J end lost 0 bases, and 8 bases lay between the germline ends. The CDR3 sequence is CASSFLTNQETQYF. CDR3 nucleotides: TGTGCCAGCAGCTTTTTGACTAACCAAGAGACCCAGTACTTC.

This clonotype was found a few times. The chain is built from TRBV15 and TRBJ2-1, with TRBD2 as a possible D gene (5 bases). This CDR3 region has 12 residues. Between the trimmed V and J ends, which lost 2 bases and 7 bases, there was a span of 6 bases. Germline V lookup: CDR1 LNHNV, CDR2 YYDKDF (reference sequence). The CDR3 DNA reads as TGTGCCACCAGCAGATGGGAGAATGAGCAGTTCTTC. This gives the protein CATSRWENEQFF.

This clonotype appeared a few times. The chain uses TRBV5-5 and TRBJ2-1; TRBD2 is a possible D gene (6 bases). Trimming left V 2 bases short and J 5 bases short, with 11 bases between. Germline V CDR1 and CDR2: SGHKS, YYEKEE (reference sequence). The CDR3 sequence is 14 residues long. CDR3 amino acids: CASSLLGGDNEQFF. DNA of the CDR3: TGTGCCAGCAGCTTACTAGGAGGGGACAATGAGCAGTTCTTC.

The chain links TRBV5-5 to TRBJ2-3, with D unresolved. The CDR3 consists of 15 residues. The ends were cut back, 3 bases at V and 0 bases at J, with 11 bases in the middle. Germline CDR1 is SGHKS and CDR2 is YYEKEE (reference sequence). CDR3 sequence reads: CASSSTGQSTDTQYF. The CDR3 DNA is TGTGCCAGCAGCTCAACCGGGCAGAGCACAGATACGCAGTATTTT.

In its sample, this clonotype was seen once. The J gene is TRBJ1-1, the V gene TRBV7-2; 9 nucleotides match TRBD1. Germline assignment: CDR1 SGHTA and CDR2 FQGNSA. The CDR3 consists of 20 residues. V dropped 5 bases and J dropped 0; count of bases not matched to a gene: 19. Here the CDR3 reads CASSPRFGTGIPKMNTEAFF. The CDR3 DNA reads as TGTGCCAGCAGCCCGCGGTTTGGGACAGGGATTCCCAAAATGAACACTGAAGCTTTCTTT. Filled out from reference TRBV7-2 and TRBJ1-1, the complete variable domain reads GAGVSQSPSNKVTEKGKDVELRCDPISGHTALYWYRQSLGQGLEFLIYFQGNSAPDKSGLPSDRFSAERTGGSVSTLTIQRTQQEDSAVYLCASSPRFGTGIPKMNTEAFFGQGTRLTVV.

This clonotype has a handful of counts. J is TRBJ2-3 and V is TRBV20-1; 12 bases line up with TRBD2. CDR1 DFQATT and CDR2 SNEGSKA come from the germline V gene (reference sequence). This CDR3 is built from 18 residues. The J segment lost 0 bases and the V segment lost 2 bases, leaving 9 bases of the junction unmatched. CDR3 bases: TGCAGTGCTAGAACCCTAGCGGGGGGGATTCCTAGCACAGATACGCAGTATTTT. Protein: CSARTLAGGIPSTDTQYF.

Of note for this clonotype: The junction differs from germline at one of its ends, possibly a read error. This chain links TRBV5-1 with TRBJ1-1; the D gene is possibly TRBD1 (5 bases). The CDR3 is 16 residues long. Looked up from germline, CDR1 is SGHRS and CDR2 is YFSETQ. The CDR3 nucleotides read TGCGTCAGCAGCTTGCGGGGAGAGAGTGGGGGCACTGAAGCTTTCTTT. This sequence encodes CVSSLRGESGGTEAFF.

The chain links TRBV19 to TRBJ1-5; D gene ambiguous. Looked up from germline, CDR1 is LNHDA and CDR2 is SQIVND (reference sequence). Trimming pared 4 bases from V and 2 bases from J, leaving 15 bases between. CDR3 size: 16 residues. In nucleotides, the CDR3 is TGTGCCAGTAGTACCCGTGGGCGTTTTGGCAATCAGCCCCAGCATTTT. Translation gives CASSTRGRFGNQPQHF.

This clonotype has just a few counts. The gene calls are TRBV4-3 and TRBJ2-7, with a possible D match to TRBD1 (5 bases). V lost 0 bases and J 2 bases, leaving 11 bases between the germline ends. Germline CDR1 LGHNA, CDR2 YSLEER. The CDR3 contains 15 residues. CDR3: CASSQDKGATYEQYF. CDR3 DNA sequence: TGCGCCAGCAGCCAAGATAAAGGGGCGACCTACGAGCAGTACTTC.

The chain recombines TRBV7-2 with TRBJ2-7, with D perhaps given as TRBD1 or TRBD2 (5 bases each). The ends were cut back, 1 base at V and 2 bases at J, with 15 bases in the middle. Germline V gene sequence: CDR1 SGHTA, CDR2 FQGNSA. The CDR3 runs to 16 residues. This CDR3 reads CASSLGGKTVTYEQYF. The DNA for the CDR3 is TGTGCCAGCAGCTTAGGGGGGAAGACGGTGACCTACGAGCAGTACTTC.

The rearrangement links TRBV28 to TRBJ1-5; no clear D. V lost 7 bases to trimming and J lost 4 bases, with 14 bases between them. Germline CDR1 is MDHEN and CDR2 is SYDVKM. This CDR3 is 14 amino acids long. CDR3 sequence reads: CASTFARTNQPQHF. In DNA, the CDR3 is TGTGCCAGCACCTTCGCACGCACGAATCAGCCCCAGCATTTT.

This chain's CDR3 is CAWSTRDYLWNEQFF. In DNA form, the CDR3 reads TGTGCCTGGAGCACCCGGGACTACCTCTGGAATGAGCAGTTCTTC. The chain employs TRBV30 and TRBJ2-1; 7 bases are a match to TRBD2. This CDR3 has 15 amino acids. J lost 7 bases, V lost 3 bases, and 12 bases had no gene match. Germline-derived CDR1 and CDR2 are GTSNPN and SVGIG (reference sequence).

CDR3 bases: TGTGCCAGCAGCGAACAGGGAGTAGGCACTGAAGCTTTCTTT. It specifies CASSEQGVGTEAFF. The chain is built from TRBV7-2 and TRBJ1-1; weak D call: TRBD1 (6 bases). The length of the CDR3 is 14 residues. V was cut by 5 bases and J by 4 bases, with 14 bases left in between. Per germline, CDR1 SGHTA and CDR2 FQGNSA.

The table lists this clonotype with a few counts. The V gene is TRBV20-1, the J gene TRBJ1-2, with D possibly matching TRBD1 (6 bases). Germline-derived CDR1 and CDR2 are DFQATT and SNEGSKA (reference sequence). The CDR3 has 15 amino acids. Trimming left V 5 bases short and J 4 bases short, with 20 bases between. The CDR3 DNA reads TGCAGTGCTCGGACAGAAAGGTTGGGAGGCTATGGCTACACCTTC. Its translation is CSARTERLGGYGYTF.

This rearrangement joins TRBV9 to TRBJ1-1; D unclear. The CDR3 is 17 residues long. Trimming removed 2 bases from V and 1 base from J, with 18 bases in between. Looked up from germline, CDR1 is SGDLS and CDR2 is YYNGEE. CDR3 nucleotide sequence: TGTGCCAGCAGCGTGAGCACGGGCCCACCGGAGAACACTGAAGCTTTCTTT. It yields the protein CASSVSTGPPENTEAFF.